This T cell receptor beta chain stems from a study of long-term antiretroviral therapy in people with HIV. Study in general: In the earliest collections, sampling predates the 2015 immediate-ART recommendation by about a decade.

At the survey level, the v3.0 immunoSEQ assay was run. TCRdb keeps only in-frame clones here, not all; method: immunoSEQ multiplex PCR. Of 16,000 or so clones listed, 77% were seen once; the top ten hold around a fifth. This clone was observed a handful of times. The sequence was collected from a man aged 35 to 55 with HIV. This specimen consisted of unsorted PBMCs, obtained 2.1 years after starting antiretroviral therapy.

The CDR3 is CAWRGDGPLNYGYTF. The CDR3, as DNA: TGTGCCTGGAGAGGGGACGGCCCCCTCAACTATGGCTACACCTTC. The genes are TRBV30 and TRBJ1-2; D is perhaps TRBD1 (5 bases). CDR3 length equals 15 residues. Germline V gives CDR1 GTSNPN, CDR2 SVGIG (reference sequence). V lost 3 bases and J 2 bases, leaving 16 bases between the germline ends.